This is a list of T cell receptor beta chains from one sample in a study of CD8 T cells in ankylosing spondylitis. TCRdb analysed the 5' RACE reads with MiXCR anew, one entry per CDR3 protein. The sample lists about 400,000 distinct CDR3 sequences; 20% to 25% were seen once. Sample: blood, either unsorted or a sorted T cell fraction (not recorded which). The receptors here all came from a male donor with ankylosing spondylitis or in good health (not recorded which). The CDR3 runs from the conserved cysteine through the conserved F or W. D genes are given only for firm matches. A row's size may be missing; if present it is once, few, many or a size class.

v_call: TRBV4-1; d_call: NA; j_call: TRBJ2-3; clone_size: few; cdr3_aa: CASSQDGSPSQYF; cdr3_nt: TGCGCCAGCAGCCAAGATGGCTCCCCATCACAGTATTTT
v_call: TRBV4-1; d_call: NA; j_call: TRBJ2-5; clone_size: NA; cdr3_aa: CASSSDYGLQETQYF; cdr3_nt: TGCGCCAGCAGCTCGGACTACGGGCTCCAAGAGACCCAGTACTTC
v_call: TRBV10-3; d_call: NA; j_call: TRBJ2-7; clone_size: NA; cdr3_aa: CAISDIDSPYEQYF; cdr3_nt: TGTGCCATCAGTGACATAGACAGCCCCTACGAGCAGTACTTC
v_call: TRBV5-8; d_call: NA; j_call: TRBJ2-7; clone_size: few; cdr3_aa: CASSGREPNSYEQYF; cdr3_nt: TGTGCCAGCAGCGGCAGGGAACCAAACTCCTACGAGCAGTACTTC
v_call: TRBV20-1; d_call: NA; j_call: TRBJ1-2; clone_size: NA; cdr3_aa: CSARDFSGFYGYTF; cdr3_nt: TGCAGTGCTAGAGATTTTTCAGGGTTCTATGGCTACACCTTC
v_call: TRBV2; d_call: TRBD1; j_call: TRBJ2-1; clone_size: NA; cdr3_aa: CASLGQYNEQFF; cdr3_nt: TGTGCCAGCTTGGGACAGTACAATGAGCAGTTCTTC
v_call: TRBV27; d_call: NA; j_call: TRBJ2-2; clone_size: few; cdr3_aa: CASRAWTYANTGELFF; cdr3_nt: TGTGCCAGCAGGGCCTGGACATACGCGAACACCGGGGAGCTGTTTTTT
v_call: TRBV7-6; d_call: NA; j_call: TRBJ1-2; clone_size: few; cdr3_aa: CASSYPVEPDGYTF; cdr3_nt: TGTGCCAGCAGCTACCCTGTAGAGCCCGATGGCTACACCTTC
v_call: TRBV6-1; d_call: TRBD2; j_call: TRBJ2-3; clone_size: few; cdr3_aa: CASSKAPGLAGGPHQTDTQYF; cdr3_nt: TGTGCCAGCAGTAAAGCGCCGGGACTAGCGGGGGGGCCTCATCAGACGGATACGCAGTATTTT
v_call: TRBV24-1; d_call: NA; j_call: TRBJ2-5; clone_size: NA; cdr3_aa: CATSAVPAETQYF; cdr3_nt: TGTGCCACCAGTGCGGTTCCTGCGGAGACCCAGTACTTC
v_call: TRBV29-1; d_call: NA; j_call: TRBJ2-2; clone_size: few; cdr3_aa: CSVARSGELFF; cdr3_nt: TGCAGCGTTGCGAGGTCCGGGGAGCTGTTTTTT
v_call: TRBV5-6; d_call: NA; j_call: TRBJ1-5; clone_size: NA; cdr3_aa: CASSTGDGGLRPQHF; cdr3_nt: TGTGCCAGCAGCACGGGGGACGGTGGTTTGCGACCCCAGCATTTT
v_call: TRBV15; d_call: TRBD1; j_call: TRBJ2-1; clone_size: NA; cdr3_aa: CATSRPWTGYNEQFF; cdr3_nt: TGTGCCACCAGCAGACCATGGACAGGTTACAATGAGCAGTTCTTC
v_call: TRBV30; d_call: TRBD2; j_call: TRBJ2-7; clone_size: NA; cdr3_aa: CAWSLAGYEQYF; cdr3_nt: TGTGCCTGGAGTTTAGCGGGCTACGAGCAGTACTTC
v_call: TRBV20-1; d_call: TRBD2; j_call: TRBJ2-7; clone_size: few; cdr3_aa: CSAPRRGAGYEQYF; cdr3_nt: TGCAGTGCTCCCCGGCGGGGGGCTGGGTACGAGCAGTACTTC
v_call: TRBV7-9; d_call: NA; j_call: TRBJ2-1; clone_size: few; cdr3_aa: CASSQILGRGNNEQFF; cdr3_nt: TGTGCCAGCAGCCAAATACTGGGGCGGGGAAACAATGAGCAGTTCTTC
v_call: TRBV7-9; d_call: TRBD1; j_call: TRBJ1-5; clone_size: few; cdr3_aa: CASSPGAGGDQPQHF; cdr3_nt: TGTGCCAGCAGCCCCGGGGCAGGGGGCGATCAGCCCCAGCATTTT
v_call: TRBV12-3/TRBV12-4; d_call: NA; j_call: TRBJ2-5; clone_size: NA; cdr3_aa: CASSSGTGTQQETQYF; cdr3_nt: TGTGCCAGCAGTTCGGGAACCGGGACCCAACAAGAGACCCAGTACTTC
v_call: TRBV6-5; d_call: TRBD2; j_call: TRBJ2-1; clone_size: few; cdr3_aa: CASSYSGGGGEQFF; cdr3_nt: TGTGCCAGCAGTTACAGCGGGGGGGGAGGTGAGCAGTTCTTC
v_call: TRBV15; d_call: NA; j_call: TRBJ2-3; clone_size: few; cdr3_aa: CATSPVGYSTDTQYF; cdr3_nt: TGTGCCACCAGCCCAGTGGGCTATAGCACAGATACGCAGTATTTT
v_call: TRBV2; d_call: TRBD2; j_call: TRBJ2-2; clone_size: few; cdr3_aa: CASRLAGGELFF; cdr3_nt: TGTGCCAGCCGACTAGCTGGCGGGGAGCTGTTTTTT
v_call: TRBV7-9; d_call: TRBD1; j_call: TRBJ2-1; clone_size: NA; cdr3_aa: CASSRLGQGNEQFF; cdr3_nt: TGTGCCAGCAGCCGCCTGGGACAGGGAAATGAGCAGTTCTTC
v_call: TRBV4-1; d_call: NA; j_call: TRBJ2-2; clone_size: NA; cdr3_aa: CASSQGLENTGELFF; cdr3_nt: TGCGCCAGCAGCCAAGGTTTAGAGAACACCGGGGAGCTGTTTTTT
v_call: TRBV6-5; d_call: NA; j_call: TRBJ2-2; clone_size: NA; cdr3_aa: CASSYKGGGTGELFF; cdr3_nt: TGTGCCAGCAGTTACAAGGGGGGTGGCACCGGGGAGCTGTTTTTT
v_call: TRBV27; d_call: NA; j_call: TRBJ2-2; clone_size: NA; cdr3_aa: CASRLGAPGELFF; cdr3_nt: TGTGCCAGCAGACTGGGGGCCCCCGGGGAGCTGTTTTTT
v_call: TRBV4-2; d_call: TRBD1; j_call: TRBJ2-7; clone_size: NA; cdr3_aa: CASSQLIGTGYEQYF; cdr3_nt: TGTGCCAGCAGCCAACTGATCGGGACAGGCTACGAGCAGTACTTC